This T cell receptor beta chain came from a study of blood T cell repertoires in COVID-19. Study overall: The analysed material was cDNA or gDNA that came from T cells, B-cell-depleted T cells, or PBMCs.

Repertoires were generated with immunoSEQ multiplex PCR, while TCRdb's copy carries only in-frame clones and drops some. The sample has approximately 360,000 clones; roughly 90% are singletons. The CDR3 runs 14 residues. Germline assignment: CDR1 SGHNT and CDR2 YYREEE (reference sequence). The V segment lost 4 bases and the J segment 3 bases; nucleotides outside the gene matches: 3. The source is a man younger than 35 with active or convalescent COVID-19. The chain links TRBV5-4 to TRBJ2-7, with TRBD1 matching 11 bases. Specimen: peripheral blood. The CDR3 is CASSRTGGNYEQYF. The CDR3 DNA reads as TGTGCCAGCAGCCGGACAGGGGGCAACTACGAGCAGTACTTC.